The 19 T cell receptor beta chains reported below all come from one sample, sequenced in a study of OX40 agonist ivuxolimab in advanced cancers. TCRdb keeps only in-frame clones here, not all; method: immunoSEQ multiplex PCR. The sample lists around 100,000 clones; less than 95% were seen once. The sample was CD4+ or CD8+ T cells sorted from blood, taken in a trial of the OX40 agonist ivuxolimab. These receptors were collected from an adult with an advanced solid tumor such as melanoma, head and neck, liver or kidney cancer.

The chain joins TRBV9 to TRBJ2-1, with 9 bases matching TRBD2. Germline V lookup: CDR1 SGDLS, CDR2 YYNGEE. The ends lost 5 bases at V and 0 bases at J; junction bases unmatched: 3. This CDR3 comprises 15 residues. The CDR3 DNA follows: TGTGCCAGCAGTGTTAGCGGGAGCTCCTACAATGAGCAGTTCTTC. Translation gives CASSVSGSSYNEQFF.

A few counts support this clone. V gene TRBV14 combines with J gene TRBJ2-1, with 9 bases that match TRBD2. J lost 10 bases, V lost 0 bases, and 7 bases had no gene match. CDR3 length: 15 residues. Germline lookup yields CDR1 SGHDN and CDR2 FVKESK. The CDR3: CASSQDRLAGPEQFF. For the CDR3, the DNA is TGTGCCAGCAGCCAAGATAGGCTAGCGGGACCGGAGCAGTTCTTC.

The chain couples TRBV11-2 to TRBJ2-7, with D possibly called TRBD1 or TRBD2 (7 bases each). V dropped 1 base and J dropped 3 bases, with 16 bases sitting between them. The CDR3 length is 16 residues. Looked up from germline, CDR1 is SGHAT and CDR2 is FQNNGV. In DNA, the CDR3 is TGTGCCAGCAGCTTAGGTCCAGGGGGGGGACTCTACGAGCAGTACTTC. This codes for CASSLGPGGGLYEQYF. The full variable domain, with the rest looked up from reference TRBV11-2 and TRBJ2-7, is EAGVAQSPRYKIIEKRQSVAFWCNPISGHATLYWYQQILGQGPKLLIQFQNNGVVDDSQLPKDRFSAERLKGVDSTLKIQPAKLEDSAVYLCASSLGPGGGLYEQYFGPGTRLTVT.

The rearrangement joins TRBV4-3 to TRBJ2-1; 8 nucleotides line up with TRBD2. The CDR3 covers 14 residues. V was clipped by 0 bases and J by 10 bases; unmatched bases: 5. The germline V gene encodes CDR1 LGHNA and CDR2 YSLEER. The CDR3 is CASSQDPREGEQFF. The CDR3 nucleotides are TGCGCCAGCAGCCAAGATCCCCGGGAGGGCGAGCAGTTCTTC.

This clone was found once. The chain combines TRBV6-6 with TRBJ2-2; TRBD1 agrees at 7 bases. The CDR3 is 14 amino acids. Germline CDR1 and CDR2: MNHNY and SVGAGI (reference sequence). With 7 bases clipped from V and 0 bases from J, the junction kept 2 bases outside the gene matches. This chain's CDR3 is CASTGQSNTGELFF. CDR3 DNA: TGTGCCAGCACGGGACAGTCGAACACCGGGGAGCTGTTTTTT.

The chain combines TRBV18 with TRBJ2-7; the D gene is possibly TRBD1 (6 bases). Trimming removed 0 bases at V and 6 bases at J, with 12 bases between. Per the germline V gene, CDR1 is KGHSH and CDR2 is LQKENI. This CDR3 has 14 residues. CDR3 amino acids: CASSPPITGSEQYF. CDR3 DNA sequence: TGTGCCAGCTCACCACCTATCACAGGGAGCGAGCAGTACTTC.

This chain links TRBV7-2 with TRBJ1-5; tentatively, D is TRBD1 (5 bases). The V end was cut by 1 base, the J end by 6 bases, with 13 bases between. The CDR3 has 15 amino acids. The germline CDR1 and CDR2 sequences are SGHTA and FQGNSA. CDR3: CASSLGVGAGQPQHF. The CDR3 region has the DNA TGTGCCAGCAGCTTAGGGGTAGGGGCGGGTCAGCCCCAGCATTTT.

J is TRBJ1-2 and V is TRBV19; D is unclear. The V gene lost 5 bases and the J gene lost 8 bases, with 9 bases spanning the gap. CDR1 and CDR2 from the germline V gene are LNHDA and SQIVND (reference sequence). This CDR3 has 11 residues. The CDR3 spells CASSLRTGYTF. DNA for the CDR3: TGTGCCAGTAGTCTCCGTACGGGCTACACCTTC.

The genes are TRBV19 and TRBJ2-5; weak D call: TRBD2 (7 bases). Germline V gives CDR1 LNHDA, CDR2 SQIVND (reference sequence). This CDR3 region has 14 residues. The V end was cut by 4 bases, the J end by 10 bases, with 19 bases between. CDR3 in amino acids: CASSKSSGGGDQYF. CDR3 nucleotides: TGTGCCAGTAGTAAGTCCAGCGGAGGGGGGGACCAGTACTTC.

The chain carries TRBV18 and TRBJ2-1; D call uncertain. The CDR3 is made up of 12 amino acids. Germline V gene lookup returns CDR1 KGHSH and CDR2 LQKENI. The V end lost 2 bases, the J end lost 8 bases, and 7 bases lay between the germline ends. DNA for the CDR3: TGTGCCAGCTCACCATCAGGAGATGAGCAGTTCTTC. This codes for CASSPSGDEQFF.

The rearrangement uses TRBV11-2 and TRBJ2-1, with 8 bases identical to TRBD2. The CDR3 is made up of 15 amino acids. Germline V gene sequence: CDR1 SGHAT, CDR2 FQNNGV. V trimming: 5 bases; J trimming: 2 bases; junction bases outside the gene matches: 5. CDR3 sequence: CASSNSGIAYNEQFF. In DNA form, the CDR3 reads TGTGCCAGCAGCAATAGCGGGATTGCCTACAATGAGCAGTTCTTC.

As to this clone: Different DNA sequences within this sample yield the same CDR3. This chain links TRBV7-9 with TRBJ2-5; perhaps TRBD1 as D (5 bases). This CDR3 has 13 amino acids. V lost 2 bases and J lost 5, with 9 bases in between. Germline lookup yields CDR1 SEHNR and CDR2 FQNEAQ (reference sequence). The CDR3 is CASSLTGLETQYF. In DNA, the CDR3 is TGTGCCAGCAGCTTAACAGGATTGGAGACCCAGTACTTC.

The rearrangement joins TRBV6-5 to TRBJ1-3; TRBD1 is a possible D gene (5 bases). CDR1 MNHEY and CDR2 SVGAGI come from the germline V gene. The germline V and J ends were trimmed by 2 bases and 3 bases, with 8 bases remaining between them. This CDR3 spans 14 amino acids. The CDR3 region is CASSYRGGGNTIYF. The DNA of the CDR3 is TGTGCCAGCAGTTACCGGGGGGGTGGAAACACCATATATTTT.

The chain joins TRBV28 to TRBJ1-5; D remains ambiguous. This CDR3 is built from 14 residues. Germline CDR1 is MDHEN and CDR2 is SYDVKM. The germline V and J ends were trimmed by 9 bases and 0 bases, with 12 bases remaining between them. The CDR3 DNA is TGTGCCAGTTTTTGGAGTAATAGCAATCAGCCCCAGCATTTT. Translated, it gives CASFWSNSNQPQHF.

This chain links TRBV21-1 with TRBJ2-7; TRBD2, as called in the table, went unchecked against the DNA. TRBV21-1 is a pseudogene segment. The CDR3 has 12 amino acids. CDR3 sequence reads: CASSKSPFEQYF. CDR3 in DNA: TGTGCCAGCAGCAAATCTCCCTTCGAGCAGTACTTC.

The chain is built from TRBV10-3 and TRBJ1-1; D may be TRBD1 (6 bases). The V end was cut by 4 bases, the J end by 4 bases, with 19 bases between. The germline V gene encodes CDR1 ENHRY and CDR2 SYGVKD. The CDR3 extends over 16 amino acids. CDR3 residues: CAISAIGGAHVTEAFF. Written as DNA, the CDR3 is TGTGCCATCAGTGCCATCGGGGGGGCTCATGTCACTGAAGCTTTCTTT.

In its sample, this clone was seen a few times. The chain recombines TRBV5-8 with TRBJ2-2, with a weak D call TRBD1 (6 bases). V was pared by 6 bases and J by 8 bases, with 23 bases between. This CDR3 has 16 residues. Looked up from germline, CDR1 is SGHTS and CDR2 is YDEGEE. The CDR3 reads CASTAGAPLKGGELFF. CDR3 sequence (DNA): TGTGCCAGCACCGCAGGGGCTCCCCTAAAAGGGGGGGAGCTGTTTTTT.

The chain joins TRBV6-5 to TRBJ1-1, with D unresolved. This CDR3 spans 13 amino acids. Germline CDR1 is MNHEY and CDR2 is SVGAGI. V dropped 6 bases and J dropped 8 bases, with 16 bases sitting between them. The CDR3: CASSQSRSAEAFF. As DNA, the CDR3 is TGTGCCAGCAGCCAATCGAGGTCGGCGGAAGCTTTCTTT.

The chain links TRBV27 to TRBJ2-1; 9 bases match TRBD1. Germline V gives CDR1 MNHEY, CDR2 SMNVEV (reference sequence). The CDR3 is made up of 16 amino acids. With V trimmed by 6 bases and J by 7 bases, 13 bases remained unmatched. CDR3 nucleotide sequence: TGTGCCAGCAGACCCGGACGTGGGACAGGGAGTAATGAGCAGTTCTTC. This translates into CASRPGRGTGSNEQFF.